This T cell receptor (beta chain) comes out of a study of T-cell memory formation after mild COVID-19. TCRdb independently ran MiXCR on the 5' RACE reads; one entry per CDR3 protein. This sample yields some 260,000 distinct CDR3 sequences, of which roughly 15% are seen a single time; about 3.5% belongs to the top ten. CDR3 length equals 14 residues. Trimming took off 4 bases at V and 4 bases at J, with 14 bases between the two ends. Looked up from germline, CDR1 is SGHRS and CDR2 is YFSETQ. The clonotype originates from a man aged 18 to 30 who had mild COVID-19 (a few samples of this study predate the infection). Cell type and time point are not known. Specimen: PBMCs or a T cell subset sorted from them (not recorded which). V gene TRBV5-1 combines with J gene TRBJ1-1, with D maybe TRBD1 (6 bases). CDR3: CASSPGDRTTEAFF. The CDR3 DNA reads as TGCGCCAGCAGCCCAGGGGACCGAACCACTGAAGCTTTCTTT.